This TCR beta chain was retrieved from a study of T cell responses to AZD1222 COVID-19 vaccine. Note on this clone: Its antigen remains unknown.

Study-level findings and limits: Recipients of two AZD1222 doses showed rising Spike-specific TCR breadth and depth. Samples come after the peak T cell response, not at day 14.

CDR1 MNHEY and CDR2 SMNVEV come from the germline V gene (reference sequence). CDR3 length: 14 amino acids. J gave up 7 bases and V 1 base, and 3 bases lay outside the gene matches. Repertoires were generated with immunoSEQ multiplex PCR, while TCRdb's copy carries only in-frame clones and drops some. The sample holds roughly 150,000 clones, around 94% seen once. This clonotype originated in an adult who received the AZD1222 COVID-19 vaccine. This sequence joins TRBV27 and TRBJ1-2; 10 bases are shared with TRBD1. The source material was peripheral blood, sampled 28 days after the second AZD1222 dose. The CDR3 region is CASSLFGQGGGYTF. CDR3 DNA: TGTGCCAGCAGTTTATTCGGACAGGGGGGTGGCTACACCTTC.